The subject of this entry is one T cell receptor (beta chain). This entry is derived from a study of blood T cell repertoires in COVID-19. Assay used: immunoSEQ multiplex PCR; TCRdb lists only in-frame clones, some missing. The sample includes some 62,000 clones, roughly nine tenths of them seen just once. CDR3 length: 11 amino acids. Germline values: CDR1 DFQATT, CDR2 SNEGSKA (reference sequence). V lost 4 bases and J lost 6, with 7 bases in between. The chain employs TRBV20-1 and TRBJ1-3; no clear D gene. This TCR was recovered from a woman aged 55-69 years with COVID-19, enrolled during active disease. Sequencing input: peripheral blood. The CDR3 nucleotides are TGCAGTGCTACGACTTCAAACACCATATATTTT. Residues: CSATTSNTIYF.